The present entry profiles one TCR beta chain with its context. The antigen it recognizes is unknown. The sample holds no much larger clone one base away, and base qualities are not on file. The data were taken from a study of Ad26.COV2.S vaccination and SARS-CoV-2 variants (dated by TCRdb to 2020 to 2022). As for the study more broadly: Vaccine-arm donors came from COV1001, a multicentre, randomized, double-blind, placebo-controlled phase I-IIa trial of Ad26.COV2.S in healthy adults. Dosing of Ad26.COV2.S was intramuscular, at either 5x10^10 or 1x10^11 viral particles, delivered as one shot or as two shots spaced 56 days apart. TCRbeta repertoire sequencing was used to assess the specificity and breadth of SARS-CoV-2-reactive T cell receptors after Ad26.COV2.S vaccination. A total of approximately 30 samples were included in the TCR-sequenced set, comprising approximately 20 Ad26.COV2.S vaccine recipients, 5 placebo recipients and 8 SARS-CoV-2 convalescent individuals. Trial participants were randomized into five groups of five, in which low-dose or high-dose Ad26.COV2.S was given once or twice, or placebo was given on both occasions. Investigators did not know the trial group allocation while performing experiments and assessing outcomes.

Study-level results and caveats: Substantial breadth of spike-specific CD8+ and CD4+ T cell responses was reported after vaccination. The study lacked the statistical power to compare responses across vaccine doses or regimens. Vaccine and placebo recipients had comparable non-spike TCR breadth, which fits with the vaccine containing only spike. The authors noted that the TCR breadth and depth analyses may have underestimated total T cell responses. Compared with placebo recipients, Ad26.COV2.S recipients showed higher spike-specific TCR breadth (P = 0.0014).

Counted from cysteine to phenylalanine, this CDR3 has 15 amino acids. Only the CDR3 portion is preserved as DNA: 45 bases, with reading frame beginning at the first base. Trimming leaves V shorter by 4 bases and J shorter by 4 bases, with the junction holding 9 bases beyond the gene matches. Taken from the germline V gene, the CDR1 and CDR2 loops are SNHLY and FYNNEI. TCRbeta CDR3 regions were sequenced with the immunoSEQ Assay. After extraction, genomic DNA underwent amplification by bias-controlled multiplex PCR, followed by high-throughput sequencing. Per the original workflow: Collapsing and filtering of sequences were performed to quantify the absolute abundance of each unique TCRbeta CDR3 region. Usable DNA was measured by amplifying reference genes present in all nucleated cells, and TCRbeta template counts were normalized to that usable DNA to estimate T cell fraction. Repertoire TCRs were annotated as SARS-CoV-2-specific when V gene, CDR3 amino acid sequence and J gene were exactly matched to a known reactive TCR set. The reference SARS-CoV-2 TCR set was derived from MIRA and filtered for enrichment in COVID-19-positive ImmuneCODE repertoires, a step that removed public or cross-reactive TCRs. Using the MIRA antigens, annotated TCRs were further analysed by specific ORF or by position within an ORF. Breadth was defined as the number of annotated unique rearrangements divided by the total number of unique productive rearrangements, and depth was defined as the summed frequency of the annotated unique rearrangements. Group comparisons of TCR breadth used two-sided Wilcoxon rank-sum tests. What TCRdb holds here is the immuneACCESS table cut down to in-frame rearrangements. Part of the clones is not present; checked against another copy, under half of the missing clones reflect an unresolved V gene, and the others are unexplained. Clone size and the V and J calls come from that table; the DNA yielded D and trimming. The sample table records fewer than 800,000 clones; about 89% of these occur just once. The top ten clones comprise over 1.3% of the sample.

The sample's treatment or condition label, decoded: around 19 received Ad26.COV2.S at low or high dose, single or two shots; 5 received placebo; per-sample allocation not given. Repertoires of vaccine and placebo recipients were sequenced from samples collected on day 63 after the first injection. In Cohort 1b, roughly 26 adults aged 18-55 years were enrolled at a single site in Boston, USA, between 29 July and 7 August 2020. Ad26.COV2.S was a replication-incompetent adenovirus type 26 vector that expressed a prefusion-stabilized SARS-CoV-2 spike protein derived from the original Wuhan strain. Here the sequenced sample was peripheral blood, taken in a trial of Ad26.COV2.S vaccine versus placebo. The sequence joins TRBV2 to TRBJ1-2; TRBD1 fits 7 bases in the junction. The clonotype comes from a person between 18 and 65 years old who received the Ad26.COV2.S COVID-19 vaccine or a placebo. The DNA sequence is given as TGTGCCAGCAGTGCCGGGACAGCCAACTTCTATGGCTACACCTTC. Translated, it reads CASSAGTANFYGYTF.